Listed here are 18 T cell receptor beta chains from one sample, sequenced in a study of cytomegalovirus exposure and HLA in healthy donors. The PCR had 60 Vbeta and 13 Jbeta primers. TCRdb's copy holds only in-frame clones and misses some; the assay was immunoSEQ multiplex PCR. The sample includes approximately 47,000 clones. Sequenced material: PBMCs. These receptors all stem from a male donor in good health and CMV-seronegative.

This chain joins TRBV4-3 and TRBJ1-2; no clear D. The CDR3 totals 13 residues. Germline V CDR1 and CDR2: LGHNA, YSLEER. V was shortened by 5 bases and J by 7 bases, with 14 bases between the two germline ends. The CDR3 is CASSSDWRGGYTF. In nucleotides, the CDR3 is TGCGCCAGCAGCTCAGACTGGAGAGGTGGCTACACCTTC.

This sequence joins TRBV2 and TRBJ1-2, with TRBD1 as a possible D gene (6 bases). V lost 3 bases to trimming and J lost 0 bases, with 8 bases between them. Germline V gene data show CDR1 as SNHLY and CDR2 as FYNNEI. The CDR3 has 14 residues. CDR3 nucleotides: TGTGCCAGCAGTGAGACAGGAGCTAACTATGGCTACACCTTC. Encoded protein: CASSETGANYGYTF.

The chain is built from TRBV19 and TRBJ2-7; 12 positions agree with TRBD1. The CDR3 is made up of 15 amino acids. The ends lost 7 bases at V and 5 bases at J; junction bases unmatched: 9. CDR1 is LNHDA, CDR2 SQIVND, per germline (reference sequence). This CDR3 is CASTGRDRGLHEQYF. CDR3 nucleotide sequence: TGTGCCAGTACCGGAAGGGACAGGGGGCTCCACGAGCAGTACTTC.

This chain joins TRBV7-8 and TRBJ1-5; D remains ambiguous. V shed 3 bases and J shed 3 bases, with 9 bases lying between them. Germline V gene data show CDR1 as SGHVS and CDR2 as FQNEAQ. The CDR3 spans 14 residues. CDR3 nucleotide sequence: TGTGCCAGCAGCTTCGGAGGTTACAATCAGCCCCAGCATTTT. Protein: CASSFGGYNQPQHF.

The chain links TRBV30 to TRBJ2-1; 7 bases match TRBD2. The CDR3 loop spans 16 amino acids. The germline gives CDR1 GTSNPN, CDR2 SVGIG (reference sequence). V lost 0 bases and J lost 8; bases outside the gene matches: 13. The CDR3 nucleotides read TGTGCCTGGAGTGTCTCAGGGAGGGGTCCGGTTGATGAGCAGTTCTTC. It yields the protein CAWSVSGRGPVDEQFF.

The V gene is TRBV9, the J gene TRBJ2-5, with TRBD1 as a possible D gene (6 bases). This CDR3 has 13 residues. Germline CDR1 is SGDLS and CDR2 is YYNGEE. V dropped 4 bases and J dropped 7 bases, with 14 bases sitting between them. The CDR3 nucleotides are TGTGCCAGCAGCACGGACCGAGGGGGGACCCAGTACTTC. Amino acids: CASSTDRGGTQYF.

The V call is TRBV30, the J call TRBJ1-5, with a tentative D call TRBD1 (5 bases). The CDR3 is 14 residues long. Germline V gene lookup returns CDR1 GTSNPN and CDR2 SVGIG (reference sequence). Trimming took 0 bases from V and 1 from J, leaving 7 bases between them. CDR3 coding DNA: TGTGCCTGGAGTGTAGCAGGGAGCAATCAGCCCCAGCATTTT. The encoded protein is CAWSVAGSNQPQHF.

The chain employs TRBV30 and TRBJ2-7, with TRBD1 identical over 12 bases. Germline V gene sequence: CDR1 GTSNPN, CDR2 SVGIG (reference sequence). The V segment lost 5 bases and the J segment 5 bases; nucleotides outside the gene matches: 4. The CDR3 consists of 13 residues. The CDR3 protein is CAWRDRGPNEQYF. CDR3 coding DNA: TGTGCCTGGCGGGACAGGGGGCCCAACGAGCAGTACTTC. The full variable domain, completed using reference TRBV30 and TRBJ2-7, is SQTIHQWPATLVQPVGSPLSLECTVEGTSNPNLYWYRQAAGRGLQLLFYSVGIGQISSEVPQNLSASRPQDRQFILSSKKLLLSDSGFYLCAWRDRGPNEQYFGPGTRLTVT.

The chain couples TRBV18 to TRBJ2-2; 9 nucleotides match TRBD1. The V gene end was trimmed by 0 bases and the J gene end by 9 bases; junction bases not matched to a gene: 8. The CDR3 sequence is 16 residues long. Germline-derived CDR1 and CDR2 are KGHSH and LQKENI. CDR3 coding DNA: TGTGCCAGCTCACCACCGGGACAGGGTTCTGGCCGGGAGCTGTTTTTT. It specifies CASSPPGQGSGRELFF.

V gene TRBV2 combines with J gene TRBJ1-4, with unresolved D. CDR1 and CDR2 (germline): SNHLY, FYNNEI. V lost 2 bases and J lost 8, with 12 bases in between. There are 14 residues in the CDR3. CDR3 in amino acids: CASSERGLGEKLFF. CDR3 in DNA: TGTGCCAGCAGTGAACGAGGGTTGGGAGAAAAACTGTTTTTT.

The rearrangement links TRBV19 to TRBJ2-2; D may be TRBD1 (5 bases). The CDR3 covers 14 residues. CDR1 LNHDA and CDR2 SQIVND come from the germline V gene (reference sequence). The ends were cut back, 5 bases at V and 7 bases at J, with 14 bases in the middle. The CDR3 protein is CASSPPRDGGELFF. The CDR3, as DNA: TGTGCCAGTAGTCCCCCCAGGGATGGCGGGGAGCTGTTTTTT.

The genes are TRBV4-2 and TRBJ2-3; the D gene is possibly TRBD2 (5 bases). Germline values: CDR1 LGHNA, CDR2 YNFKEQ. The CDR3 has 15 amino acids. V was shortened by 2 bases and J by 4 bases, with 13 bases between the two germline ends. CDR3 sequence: CASSQRDRPSDTQYF. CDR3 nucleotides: TGTGCCAGCAGCCAACGGGATCGACCCTCAGATACGCAGTATTTT.

CDR3 amino acids: CASSRVAGAQETQYF. Written as DNA, the CDR3 is TGTGCCAGCAGTCGAGTAGCGGGGGCTCAAGAGACCCAGTACTTC. The gene calls are TRBV11-3 and TRBJ2-5, with 9 bases matching TRBD2. Trimming cost V 6 bases and J 2 bases; bases outside gene matches: 7. Germline CDR1 and CDR2: SGHNT and YENEEA. This CDR3 is built from 15 residues.

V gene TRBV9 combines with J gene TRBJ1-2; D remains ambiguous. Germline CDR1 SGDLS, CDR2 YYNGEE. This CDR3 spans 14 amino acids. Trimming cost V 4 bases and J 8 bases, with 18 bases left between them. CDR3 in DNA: TGTGCCAGCAGCTTCTCTGAGGAGGGCTGGGGCTACACCTTC. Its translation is CASSFSEEGWGYTF. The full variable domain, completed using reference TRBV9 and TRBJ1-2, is DSGVTQTPKHLITATGQRVTLRCSPRSGDLSVYWYQQSLDQGLQFLIQYYNGEERAKGNILERFSAQQFPDLHSELNLSSLELGDSALYFCASSFSEEGWGYTFGSGTRLTVV.

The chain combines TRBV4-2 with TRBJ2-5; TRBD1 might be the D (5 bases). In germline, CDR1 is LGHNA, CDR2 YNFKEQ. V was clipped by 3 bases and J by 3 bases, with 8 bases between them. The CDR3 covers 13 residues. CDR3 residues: CASSHGQEETQYF. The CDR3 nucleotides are TGTGCCAGCAGCCATGGACAAGAAGAGACCCAGTACTTC.

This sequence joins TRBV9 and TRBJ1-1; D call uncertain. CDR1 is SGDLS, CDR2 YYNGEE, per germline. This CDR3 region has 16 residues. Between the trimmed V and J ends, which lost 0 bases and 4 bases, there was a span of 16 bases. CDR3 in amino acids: CASSVAQTGGVTEAFF. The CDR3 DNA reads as TGTGCCAGCAGCGTAGCTCAAACCGGCGGGGTCACTGAAGCTTTCTTT.

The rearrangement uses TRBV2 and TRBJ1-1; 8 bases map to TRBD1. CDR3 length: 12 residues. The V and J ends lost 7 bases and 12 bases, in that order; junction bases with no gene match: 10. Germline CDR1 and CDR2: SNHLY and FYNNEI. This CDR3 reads CASTDSGGVTFF. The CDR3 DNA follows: TGTGCCAGCACCGACTCAGGGGGCGTTACTTTCTTT.

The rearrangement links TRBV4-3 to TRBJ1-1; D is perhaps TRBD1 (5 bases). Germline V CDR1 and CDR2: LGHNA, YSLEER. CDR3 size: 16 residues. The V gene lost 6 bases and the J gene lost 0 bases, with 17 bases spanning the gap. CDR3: CASSPAMTALNTEAFF. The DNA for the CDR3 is TGCGCCAGCAGTCCAGCGATGACAGCTCTGAACACTGAAGCTTTCTTT.